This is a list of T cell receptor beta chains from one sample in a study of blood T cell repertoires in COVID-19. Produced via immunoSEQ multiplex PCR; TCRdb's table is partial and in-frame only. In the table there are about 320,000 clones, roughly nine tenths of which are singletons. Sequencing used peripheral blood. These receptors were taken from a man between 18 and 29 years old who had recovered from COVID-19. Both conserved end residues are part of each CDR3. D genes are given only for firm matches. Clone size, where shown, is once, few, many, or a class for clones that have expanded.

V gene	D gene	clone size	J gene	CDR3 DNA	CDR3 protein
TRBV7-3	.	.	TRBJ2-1	TGTGCCAGCAGCTTAAGGACGCGAGGGCCGCCCTACAATGAGCAGTTCTTC	CASSLRTRGPPYNEQFF
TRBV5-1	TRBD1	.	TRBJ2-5	TGCGCCAGCAGCCCACAGGGGATGGTGGGAGAGACCCAGTACTTC	CASSPQGMVGETQYF
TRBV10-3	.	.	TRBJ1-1	TGTGCCATCAGTGAGTCATCCGGGTTCACTGAAGCTTTCTTT	CAISESSGFTEAFF
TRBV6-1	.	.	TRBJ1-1	TGTGCCAGCAGTGAGGGGGCGTGGGCTGAAGCTTTCTTT	CASSEGAWAEAFF
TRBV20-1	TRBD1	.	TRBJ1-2	TGCAGTGCTAGTCCTCCCCTCAGGGGGAACTATGGCTACACCTTC	CSASPPLRGNYGYTF
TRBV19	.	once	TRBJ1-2	TGTGCCAGTACTCAATCGTGGCAGGGTCTCAAGTATGGCTACACCTTC	CASTQSWQGLKYGYTF
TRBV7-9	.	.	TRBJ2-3	TGTGCCAGCAGCTTGGACAGATACACAGATACGCAGTATTTT	CASSLDRYTDTQYF
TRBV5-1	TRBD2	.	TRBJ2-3	TGCGCCAGCAGCGCAGCGGGAGTCTACGTCGATACGCAGTATTTT	CASSAAGVYVDTQYF
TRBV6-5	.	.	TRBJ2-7	TGTGCCATCATAGGACTGAGCTCCTACGAGCAGTACTTC	CAIIGLSSYEQYF
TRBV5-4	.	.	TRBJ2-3	TGTGCCAGCAGTATGACAGGGTACAGCGGGGGTTCCACAGATACGCAGTATTTT	CASSMTGYSGGSTDTQYF
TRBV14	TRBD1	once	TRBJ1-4	TGTGCCAGCAGTCCACAACAGGGGGGACATGAAAAACTGTTTTTT	CASSPQQGGHEKLFF
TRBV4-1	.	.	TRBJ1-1	TGCGCCAGCAGCCAAGTCCAGGGCGCGGCTTTCTTT	CASSQVQGAAFF
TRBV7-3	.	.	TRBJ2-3	TGTGCCAGCAGTGCCTCGGTCACAGATACGCAGTATTTT	CASSASVTDTQYF
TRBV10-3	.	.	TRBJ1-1	TGTGCCATCATCGGCCAGGGATTGACTGAAGCTTTCTTT	CAIIGQGLTEAFF
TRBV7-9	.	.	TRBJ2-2	TGTGCCAGCAGCCCCCGGAACACCGGGGAGCTGTTTTTT	CASSPRNTGELFF
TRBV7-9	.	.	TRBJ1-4	TGTGCCAGCAGCTCCGCCCGGGTGTCCAGTGAAAAACTGTTTTTT	CASSSARVSSEKLFF
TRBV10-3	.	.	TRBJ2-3	TGTGCCATCAGGCAAGGGGCAAAAGGAGATACGCAGTATTTT	CAIRQGAKGDTQYF
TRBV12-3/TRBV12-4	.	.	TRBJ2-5	TGTGCCAGCAGTTTAAGAGGAGGAGAGACCCAGTACTTC	CASSLRGGETQYF
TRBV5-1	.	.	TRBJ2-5	TGCGCCAGCAGCTTGGGGACAGCTCAAGAGACCCAGTACTTC	CASSLGTAQETQYF
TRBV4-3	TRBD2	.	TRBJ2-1	TGCGCCAGCAGCCAAGATAACCAGGGACTATCCTACAATGAGCAGTTCTTC	CASSQDNQGLSYNEQFF
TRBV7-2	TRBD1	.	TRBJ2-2	TGTGCCAGCAGCCGGGACAGGGGGCCGGGGGAGCTGTTTTTT	CASSRDRGPGELFF
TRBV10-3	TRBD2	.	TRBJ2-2	TGTGCCATCAGTGATAGCGGGGTAATTTCCGGGGAGCTGTTTTTT	CAISDSGVISGELFF
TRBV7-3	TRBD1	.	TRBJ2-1	TGTGCCAGCAGCTTCCGGACAGGGGAGAGTTCACGGTTCTTC	CASSFRTGESSRFF
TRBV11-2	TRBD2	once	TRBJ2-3	TGTGCCAGCAGCCCACTAGCGGATAGCACAGATACGCAGTATTTT	CASSPLADSTDTQYF
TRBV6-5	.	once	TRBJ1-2	TGTGCCAGCAGTTACTCGGAGGGAGGGGAGAGTGGCTACACCTTC	CASSYSEGGESGYTF
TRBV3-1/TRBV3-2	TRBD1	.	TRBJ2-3	TGTGCCAGCAGCCCCACAGGGGACCGCACAGATACGCAGTATTTT	CASSPTGDRTDTQYF
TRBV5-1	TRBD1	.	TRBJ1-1	TGCGCCAGCAGCGTTGACAGGGCCATTAGCACTGAAGCTTTCTTT	CASSVDRAISTEAFF
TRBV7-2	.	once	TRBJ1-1	TGTGCCAGCAGCCCACATCAGATGAACACTGAAGCTTTCTTT	CASSPHQMNTEAFF
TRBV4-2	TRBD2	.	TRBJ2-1	TGTGCCAGCAGCCAACAGCGGGGGGTATACAATGAGCAGTTCTTC	CASSQQRGVYNEQFF
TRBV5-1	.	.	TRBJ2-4	TGCGCCAGCAGCTCTCGTGGGGCTCAAGGAAACATTCAGTACTTC	CASSSRGAQGNIQYF
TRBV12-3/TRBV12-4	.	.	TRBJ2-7	TGTGCCAGCAGTCGCTACAGCGAGCAGTACTTC	CASSRYSEQYF